The clone carrying this TCR beta chain has more than one count but fewer than ten. Its antigen is not known. This sample was taken from a study of post-analysis software for immune sequencing data. Study-wide findings and caveats: Included in a set of five TRBV segments more frequent in patients than controls were TRBV5-6, TRBV5-1 and TRBV20-1.

Germline assignment: CDR1 MDHEN and CDR2 SYDVKM. The CDR3 loop spans 18 amino acids. Trimming removed 5 bases at V and 1 base at J, with 22 bases between. Every TCR beta cDNA library bore unique molecular identifiers. Each CDR3 protein gets one entry after TCRdb re-called the PCR reads with MiXCR. The profile shows over 150,000 distinct CDR3 sequences, roughly 30% of them singletons. The source is a girl aged 10 to 17 with multiple sclerosis. This chain joins TRBV28 and TRBJ2-3; D perhaps matches TRBD1 (5 bases). The sample consisted of blood. The CDR3 protein is CASSPPPQGVVGTDTQYF. The CDR3 DNA sequence: TGTGCCAGCAGTCCACCCCCGCAGGGTGTGGTCGGCACAGATACGCAGTATTTT. Looking up the rest from reference TRBV28 and TRBJ2-3 gives the full variable domain: DVKVTQSSRYLVKRTGEKVFLECVQDMDHENMFWYRQDPGLGLRLIYFSYDVKMKEKGDIPEGYSVSREKKERFSLILESASTNQTSMYLCASSPPPQGVVGTDTQYFGPGTRLTVL.